The T cell receptor (beta chain) under discussion was sequenced for a study of T cell changes during pregnancy in multiple sclerosis. The junction had 7 bases not matched to a gene; V was cut back by 5 bases and J by 3 bases. CDR3 length: 15 residues. Per germline, CDR1 MNHEY and CDR2 SMNVEV (reference sequence). The protocol was immunoSEQ multiplex PCR, while the TCRdb copy is restricted to in-frame clones and leaves out a portion. Of around 80,000 clones in the sample, over 85% were seen once. J is TRBJ2-3 and V is TRBV27, with TRBD2 matching over 8 bases. Sequencing used peripheral blood, obtained in the second trimester of pregnancy. The clonotype was recovered from a female donor in good health, enrolled as a control in a pregnancy study. Here the CDR3 DNA reads TGTGCCAGCAGTCCGCCGGGGGGGTGGACAGATACGCAGTATTTT. Translating it yields CASSPPGGWTDTQYF.